Listed below are T cell receptor beta chains from one sample, sequenced in a study of T cell responses to AZD1222 COVID-19 vaccine. The data were produced by immunoSEQ multiplex PCR, yet TCRdb's version contains in-frame clones alone and is incomplete. The sample records under 110,000 clones, about 89% being singletons. This specimen consisted of peripheral blood, obtained 28 days after the second AZD1222 dose. These receptors all come from an adult who received the AZD1222 COVID-19 vaccine. CDR3s include the opening cysteine and the closing phenylalanine or tryptophan. Each record gives: D gene, V gene, clone size, J gene, CDR3 protein, CDR3 DNA. The D gene is left open where the match is weak. Only part of the rows carry a size: once, few, many, or a class if the clone is expanded.

>TRBD1|TRBV6-4|-|TRBJ1-2
CASSLDRGPYTF
TGTGCCAGCAGCCTCGACAGGGGTCCCTACACCTTC
>-|TRBV6-5|-|TRBJ2-7
CASRRWQMAYEQYF
TGTGCCAGCAGGCGATGGCAGATGGCCTACGAGCAGTACTTC
>TRBD2|TRBV7-2|-|TRBJ2-7
CASSLSHTGGGNYEQYF
TGTGCCAGCAGCTTATCCCACACCGGGGGGGGGAACTACGAGCAGTACTTC
>-|TRBV27|-|TRBJ2-2
CASRRLNTGELFF
TGTGCCAGCAGAAGACTGAACACCGGGGAGCTGTTTTTT
>-|TRBV30|-|TRBJ1-2
CAWNQDIGYGYTF
TGTGCCTGGAATCAGGACATCGGCTATGGCTACACCTTC
>-|TRBV5-1|-|TRBJ2-1
CASNPWAVRGGEQFF
TGCGCCAGCAACCCCTGGGCGGTTAGGGGGGGTGAGCAGTTCTTC
>-|TRBV5-1|-|TRBJ1-2
CASSLAPTYGYTF
TGCGCCAGCAGCTTGGCCCCGACTTATGGCTACACCTTC
>-|TRBV28|-|TRBJ2-7
CASNPTRVSLYEQYF
TGTGCCAGCAACCCGACTAGGGTAAGCCTCTACGAGCAGTACTTC
>-|TRBV5-1|once|TRBJ2-2
CASSLAGELFF
TGCGCCAGCAGCTTGGCCGGGGAGCTGTTTTTT
>-|TRBV6-2/TRBV6-3|-|TRBJ1-1
CASTPPDGGNTEAFF
TGTGCCAGCACCCCCCCGGACGGTGGTAACACTGAAGCTTTCTTT
>-|TRBV27|-|TRBJ1-3
CASKKDLLSSGNTIYF
TGTGCCAGCAAGAAGGACCTCCTTTCCTCTGGAAACACCATATATTTT
>-|TRBV7-2|-|TRBJ2-7
CASSLINSPREQYF
TGTGCCAGCAGCTTAATAAACTCTCCCCGCGAGCAGTACTTC
>TRBD2|TRBV9|-|TRBJ2-7
CASSVGGGPYEQYF
TGTGCCAGCAGCGTAGGGGGGGGACCCTACGAGCAGTACTTC
>-|TRBV6-1|-|TRBJ1-5
CASSGTPGNPLNSNQPQHF
TGTGCCAGCAGTGGGACTCCTGGCAACCCACTTAATAGCAATCAGCCCCAGCATTTT
>-|TRBV27|-|TRBJ2-4
CASRVGGGNIQYF
TGTGCCAGCAGAGTAGGGGGAGGAAACATTCAGTACTTC
>-|TRBV4-1|-|TRBJ2-1
CASSPGLTSYNEQFF
TGCGCCAGCAGCCCCGGATTGACCTCCTACAATGAGCAGTTCTTC
>-|TRBV6-5|-|TRBJ1-5
CASSLNNQPQHF
TGTGCCAGCAGCCTAAACAATCAGCCCCAGCATTTT